This T cell receptor beta chain was captured in a study of T cell repertoires in cytomegalovirus infection. This CDR3 is built from 13 residues. Germline V CDR1 and CDR2: SGHVS, FQNEAQ. Trimming took 4 bases from V and 3 from J, leaving 9 bases between them. This clonotype was seen only a few times. Its antigen is unidentified. TCRdb passed the reads through MiXCR, listing each CDR3 protein once. The sample lists approximately 310,000 distinct CDR3 sequences, 20% to 30% seen once, with about 14% in the top ten. The source material was cultured PBMCs, sampled from culture after CMV antigen stimulation. This rearrangement joins TRBV7-8 to TRBJ2-5; the D is unclear. This receptor was identified in a human donor in good health (CMV status not recorded). Some clones in this sample may be carry-over from other donors' samples. This CDR3 reads CASSSRVEETQYF. The CDR3 DNA sequence: TGTGCCAGCAGCTCCCGGGTAGAAGAGACCCAGTACTTC.